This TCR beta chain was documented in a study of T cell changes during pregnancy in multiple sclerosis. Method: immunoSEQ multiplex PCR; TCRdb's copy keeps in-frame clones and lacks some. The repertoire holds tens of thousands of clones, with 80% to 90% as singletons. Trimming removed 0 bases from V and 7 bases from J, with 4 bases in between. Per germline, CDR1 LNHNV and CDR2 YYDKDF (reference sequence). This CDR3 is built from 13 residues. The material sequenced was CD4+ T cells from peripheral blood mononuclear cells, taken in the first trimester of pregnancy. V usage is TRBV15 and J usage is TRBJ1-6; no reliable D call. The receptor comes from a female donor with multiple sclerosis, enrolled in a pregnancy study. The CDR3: CATSRDENSPLHF. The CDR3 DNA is TGTGCCACCAGCAGAGACGAGAATTCACCCCTCCACTTT.